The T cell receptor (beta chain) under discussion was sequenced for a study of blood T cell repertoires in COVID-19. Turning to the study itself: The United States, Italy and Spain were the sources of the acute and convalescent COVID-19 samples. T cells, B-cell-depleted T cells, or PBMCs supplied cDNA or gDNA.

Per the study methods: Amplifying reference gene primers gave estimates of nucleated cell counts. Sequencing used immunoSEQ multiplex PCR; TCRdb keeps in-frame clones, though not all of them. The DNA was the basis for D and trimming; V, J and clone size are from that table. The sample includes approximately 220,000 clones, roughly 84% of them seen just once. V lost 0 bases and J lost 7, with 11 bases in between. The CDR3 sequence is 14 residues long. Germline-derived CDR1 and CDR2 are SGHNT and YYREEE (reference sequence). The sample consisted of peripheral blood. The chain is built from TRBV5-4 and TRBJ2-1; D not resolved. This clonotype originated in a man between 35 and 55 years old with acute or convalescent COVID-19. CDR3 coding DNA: TGTGCCAGCAGCTTGGGCCGCAGGTCTAATGAGCAGTTCTTC. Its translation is CASSLGRRSNEQFF.